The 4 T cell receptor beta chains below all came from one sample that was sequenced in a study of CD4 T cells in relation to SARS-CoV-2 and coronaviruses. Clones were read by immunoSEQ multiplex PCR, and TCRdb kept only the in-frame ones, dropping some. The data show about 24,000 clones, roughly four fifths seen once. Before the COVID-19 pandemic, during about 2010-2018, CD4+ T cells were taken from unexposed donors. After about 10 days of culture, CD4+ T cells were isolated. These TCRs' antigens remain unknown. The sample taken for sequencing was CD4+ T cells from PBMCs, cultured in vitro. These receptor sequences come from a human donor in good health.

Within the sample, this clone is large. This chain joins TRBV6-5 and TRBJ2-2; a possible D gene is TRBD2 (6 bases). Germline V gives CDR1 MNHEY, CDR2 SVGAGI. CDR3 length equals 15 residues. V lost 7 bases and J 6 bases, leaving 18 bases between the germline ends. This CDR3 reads CASTKTAGGAGELFF. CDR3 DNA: TGTGCCAGCACTAAAACGGCCGGGGGAGCCGGGGAGCTGTTTTTT.

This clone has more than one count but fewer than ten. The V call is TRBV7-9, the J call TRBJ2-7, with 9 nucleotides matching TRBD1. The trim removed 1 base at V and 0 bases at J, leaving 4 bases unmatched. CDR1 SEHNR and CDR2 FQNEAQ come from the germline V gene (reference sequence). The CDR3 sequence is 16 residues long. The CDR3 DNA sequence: TGTGCCAGCAGCTTAGTGGTGACAGGGGGCTCCTACGAGCAGTACTTC. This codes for CASSLVVTGGSYEQYF.

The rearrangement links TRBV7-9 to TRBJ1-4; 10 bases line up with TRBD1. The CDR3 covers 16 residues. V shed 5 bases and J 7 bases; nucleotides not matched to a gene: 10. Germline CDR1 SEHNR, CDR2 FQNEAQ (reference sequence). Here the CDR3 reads CASSSPGTGVGEKLFF. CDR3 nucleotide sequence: TGTGCCAGCAGCAGTCCCGGGACAGGGGTGGGTGAAAAACTGTTTTTT.

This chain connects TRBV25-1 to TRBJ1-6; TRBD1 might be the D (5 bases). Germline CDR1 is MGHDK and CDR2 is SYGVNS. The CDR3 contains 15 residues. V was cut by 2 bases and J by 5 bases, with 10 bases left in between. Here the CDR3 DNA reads TGTGCCAGCAGTGAAATGGGACCGAATAATTCACCCCTCCACTTT. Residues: CASSEMGPNNSPLHF.